This T cell receptor (beta chain) was documented in a study of blood T cell repertoires in COVID-19. Study-level information: Sample material is recorded as cDNA or gDNA derived from T cells, B-cell-depleted T cells, or PBMCs.

This study enrolled people aged roughly 18 to 89 from approximately 25 US geographic areas. Per the authors' pipeline: Estimates of nucleated cell counts were drawn from the amplification of reference gene primers. Data came from immunoSEQ multiplex PCR; TCRdb stores just in-frame clones and leaves some out. V and J calls and clone size are as listed in that table; D and trimming were resolved from the DNA. The sample consists of about 370,000 clones, 80% to 90% of them appearing once. The sequencing input was PBMCs or T cells enriched from blood (not recorded which). This sequence originates from a man in his late teens or twenties who had recovered from COVID-19.

This CDR3 is CASSEFDGQGKHEQFF. The CDR3 coding sequence is TGTGCCAGCAGTGAATTCGACGGACAGGGTAAACATGAGCAGTTCTTC. The genes are TRBV6-1 and TRBJ2-1, with TRBD1 matching over 8 bases. CDR1 and CDR2 (germline): MNHNS, SASEGT. The CDR3 extends over 16 amino acids. The V gene end was trimmed by 2 bases and the J gene end by 8 bases; junction bases not matched to a gene: 11.